One and the same sample provided the 5 T cell receptor beta chains below, sequenced in a study of OX40 agonist ivuxolimab in advanced cancers. The table came from immunoSEQ multiplex PCR; TCRdb's copy has only in-frame clones and leaves some out. This sample has about 27,000 clones, with approximately 83% found just once. This sample comprised CD4+ or CD8+ T cells sorted from blood, obtained in a trial of the OX40 agonist ivuxolimab. The receptors originated from an adult with an advanced solid tumor such as melanoma, head and neck, liver or kidney cancer.

The V call is TRBV5-6, the J call TRBJ2-5, with TRBD2 identical over 14 bases. The CDR3 has 18 amino acids. CDR1 is SGHDT and CDR2 is YYEEEE in the germline V gene. The V segment lost 2 bases and the J segment 2 bases; nucleotides outside the gene matches: 8. This CDR3 is CASSLTGLAGDPQETQYF. CDR3 coding DNA: TGTGCCAGCAGCTTAACGGGACTAGCGGGGGATCCTCAAGAGACCCAGTACTTC.

The J gene is TRBJ1-1, the V gene TRBV11-3; perhaps TRBD1 as D (6 bases). Germline assignment: CDR1 SGHNT and CDR2 YENEEA. The CDR3 contains 11 residues. Between the trimmed V and J ends, which lost 5 bases and 9 bases, there was a span of 10 bases. The CDR3 nucleotides read TGTGCCAGCAGCCTGGGGGGCCAAGCTTTCTTT. It yields the protein CASSLGGQAFF.

The chain employs TRBV7-3 and TRBJ2-1; 10 nucleotides line up with TRBD2. CDR1 and CDR2 from the germline V gene are SGHTA and FQGTGA. V trimming: 1 base; J trimming: 0 bases; junction bases outside the gene matches: 6. The CDR3 has 18 amino acids. The CDR3 loop is CASSLNSGGPSSYNEQFF. In nucleotides, the CDR3 is TGTGCCAGCAGCTTAAATAGCGGGGGGCCAAGCTCCTACAATGAGCAGTTCTTC.

The chain links TRBV7-9 to TRBJ1-2; maybe TRBD1 (6 bases). Germline lookup yields CDR1 SEHNR and CDR2 FQNEAQ (reference sequence). The V and J ends lost 5 bases and 7 bases respectively, with 17 bases between them. This CDR3 spans 14 amino acids. CDR3 in amino acids: CASSPGGAGAGYTF. In DNA, the CDR3 is TGTGCCAGCAGCCCGGGGGGGGCAGGGGCTGGCTACACCTTC. The full variable domain, in which reference TRBV7-9 and TRBJ1-2 provide the parts outside the CDR3, is DTGVSQNPRHKITKRGQNVTFRCDPISEHNRLYWYRQTLGQGPEFLTYFQNEAQLEKSRLLSDRFSAERPKGSFSTLEIQRTEQGDSAMYLCASSPGGAGAGYTFGSGTRLTVV.

The gene calls are TRBV5-5 and TRBJ1-2; TRBD1 matches 7 bases. Unmatched junction bases numbered 6, after V lost 4 bases and J lost 0 bases. This CDR3 is 15 amino acids long. Germline CDR1 is SGHKS and CDR2 is YYEKEE (reference sequence). The DNA of the CDR3 is TGTGCCAGCAGCGTTTGGGACAGTACTAACTATGGCTACACCTTC. Translated, it gives CASSVWDSTNYGYTF.